Sequencing of this T cell receptor beta chain was carried out in a study of shared clonotypes between healthy human individuals. Study-level findings and limits: Naive CD4 clonotypes overlapped across several donors at roughly 5.1%.

This clone was detected only a few times. Its matching antigen is unknown. Germline CDR1 SGHDT, CDR2 YYEEEE. The CDR3 sequence is 15 residues long. V lost 0 bases and J lost 0; bases outside the gene matches: 1. The table came from immunoSEQ multiplex PCR; TCRdb's copy has only in-frame clones and leaves some out. In the table there are over a million clones, around 75% of which are singletons. This chain connects TRBV5-6 to TRBJ2-3; TRBD1 agrees at 7 bases. The sequenced sample consisted of memory CD4+ T cells sorted from blood. The subset was: CD45RA-negative fraction. The source of this sequence is a man younger than 35 in good health. The CDR3 DNA reads as TGTGCCAGCAGCTTGGACAGGGGTAGCACAGATACGCAGTATTTT. It is translated as CASSLDRGSTDTQYF.